This TCR beta chain was recovered during a study of blood T cells in healthy people across ages. To note about this clonotype: Its specificity is not known.

General study points: Among long-lived donors, naive CD4+ cells were more numerous and diversity higher than in aged donors.

Combining a sample-barcoded 5' primer with a J-beta primer mix, a second PCR ran for roughly 6 to 11 cycles. TCRdb ran MiXCR on the 5' RACE reads and lists one entry per CDR3 protein. The profile shows roughly 800,000 distinct CDR3 sequences, 58% of them singletons. CDR1 and CDR2 from the germline V gene are KGHSH and LQKENI. The ends were cut back, 5 bases at V and 5 bases at J, with 16 bases in the middle. This CDR3 has 14 residues. The study drew donors from healthy Caucasian individuals in Russia aged roughly 6 to 95. This clonotype was obtained from a man aged 25-45 years in good health. Sequencing was carried out using blood. This chain connects TRBV18 to TRBJ2-7; D call uncertain. CDR3 amino acids: CASSTQETGDEQYF. CDR3 nucleotide sequence: TGTGCCAGCTCAACCCAAGAGACCGGTGACGAGCAGTACTTC.